This entry lists 21 T cell receptor beta chains sequenced from one sample in a study of regulatory T cells in long-lasting Graves disease. Time point specified: persistent/refractory GD, antithyroid drugs over 5 years with positive TRAb. Extracted PBMC RNA gave rise to the TCR library. Arm-PCR of CDR3 regions with iRepertoire HTBI primers generated TCR beta libraries. MiXCR was run by TCRdb on the multiplex PCR reads, yielding one entry per CDR3 protein. The table has approximately 360,000 distinct CDR3 sequences, 23% seen once. The source material was peripheral blood mononuclear cells (PBMCs), sampled when the disease was refractory, from a patient treated with antithyroid drugs. The receptors derive from a woman aged 40 to 50 with Graves disease.

At least ten counts were recorded for this clonotype. The genes are TRBV28 and TRBJ2-1; no definite D call. The V and J ends lost 4 bases and 7 bases respectively, with 8 bases between them. The CDR3 has 12 residues. Per the germline V gene, CDR1 is MDHEN and CDR2 is SYDVKM. The CDR3 nucleotides are TGTGCCAGCAGTTCCCCTTTTAATGAGCAGTTCTTC. Translation gives CASSSPFNEQFF. Using reference TRBV28 and TRBJ2-1 for the parts outside the CDR3, the full variable domain is DVKVTQSSRYLVKRTGEKVFLECVQDMDHENMFWYRQDPGLGLRLIYFSYDVKMKEKGDIPEGYSVSREKKERFSLILESASTNQTSMYLCASSSPFNEQFFGPGTRLTVL.

This clonotype was picked up many times. The rearrangement joins TRBV6-1 to TRBJ1-6, with D perhaps TRBD1 (5 bases). CDR1 and CDR2 from the germline V gene are MNHNS and SASEGT. The V end was cut by 6 bases, the J end by 7 bases, with 16 bases between. CDR3 length equals 15 residues. The CDR3 protein is CASRPSGTENSPLHF. For the CDR3, the DNA is TGTGCCAGCAGGCCTTCCGGGACGGAGAATTCACCCCTCCACTTT.

The chain is built from TRBV28 and TRBJ2-3, with D possibly TRBD2 on 6 matching bases. CDR1 is MDHEN, CDR2 SYDVKM, per germline. Trimming pared 3 bases from V and 4 bases from J, leaving 11 bases between. CDR3 length equals 14 residues. The CDR3 DNA sequence: TGTGCCAGCAGTTTCCGCGGGGTTCCAGATACGCAGTATTTT. It codes for CASSFRGVPDTQYF.

This clonotype was detected many times. This chain joins TRBV28 and TRBJ2-5, with a possible D match to TRBD2 (6 bases). CDR3 length equals 16 residues. Between the trimmed V and J ends, which lost 5 bases and 5 bases, there was a span of 21 bases. Germline V gene data show CDR1 as MDHEN and CDR2 as SYDVKM. The chain's CDR3 is CASSPPGVGIGETQYF. CDR3 DNA: TGTGCCAGCAGTCCCCCGGGGGTCGGGATCGGGGAGACCCAGTACTTC.

For the CDR3, the DNA is TGCAGTGCTACAACGACTAGCATGGCCGGGGAGCTGTTTTTT. This translates into CSATTTSMAGELFF. The chain combines TRBV20-1 with TRBJ2-2; TRBD2 matches at 7 bases. The CDR3 runs to 14 residues. V was pared by 4 bases and J by 6 bases, with 8 bases of the junction left unmatched. Per germline, CDR1 DFQATT and CDR2 SNEGSKA (reference sequence).

This clonotype was seen ten or more times. The V gene is TRBV28, the J gene TRBJ2-5; D is possibly TRBD2 (6 bases). V dropped 5 bases and J dropped 1 base, with 11 bases sitting between them. Germline V CDR1 and CDR2: MDHEN, SYDVKM. The CDR3 totals 14 residues. CDR3 in amino acids: CASSARGVQETQYF. CDR3 in DNA: TGTGCCAGCAGTGCGCGGGGAGTCCAAGAGACCCAGTACTTC.

The rearrangement uses TRBV5-5 and TRBJ1-1; D is uncertain. V shed 2 bases and J shed 4 bases, with 12 bases lying between them. In germline, CDR1 is SGHKS, CDR2 YYEKEE (reference sequence). The CDR3 runs 14 residues. The CDR3 reads CASSFSPASTEAFF. CDR3 bases: TGTGCCAGCAGCTTTTCGCCGGCCAGCACTGAAGCTTTCTTT.

This clonotype was counted ten times or more. The chain links TRBV12-3 or TRBV12-4 to TRBJ2-2, with a tentative D call TRBD1 (6 bases). With 3 bases removed from V and 6 bases from J, the gap between germline ends came to 17 bases. CDR3 size: 16 residues. CDR3 in amino acids: CASSFRDITRPGELFF. DNA for the CDR3: TGTGCCAGCAGTTTCCGGGACATAACTCGACCCGGGGAGCTGTTTTTT.

This clonotype was detected many times. The gene calls are TRBV28 and TRBJ2-7; 10 bases are shared with TRBD1. Per the germline V gene, CDR1 is MDHEN and CDR2 is SYDVKM. With 1 base clipped from V and 2 bases from J, the junction kept 8 bases outside the gene matches. The CDR3 spans 17 residues. CDR3: CASSLSPTGGMTYEQYF. DNA of the CDR3: TGTGCCAGCAGTTTATCCCCGACAGGGGGCATGACCTACGAGCAGTACTTC.

There are many counts of this clonotype. CDR3 amino acids: CASSLEVGTEAFF. CDR3 nucleotide sequence: TGTGCCAGCAGCTTAGAGGTGGGGACTGAAGCTTTCTTT. The rearrangement links TRBV7-9 to TRBJ1-1; no definite D call. V was trimmed by 1 base and J by 5 bases, leaving 8 bases between them. CDR1 is SEHNR, CDR2 FQNEAQ, per germline (reference sequence). The length of the CDR3 is 13 residues.

This clonotype was recorded at least ten times. The V gene is TRBV28, the J gene TRBJ2-2, with D perhaps matching TRBD1 (5 bases). Germline V gene sequence: CDR1 MDHEN, CDR2 SYDVKM. The CDR3 extends over 15 amino acids. Trimming cost V 7 bases and J 1 base, with 13 bases left between them. As DNA, the CDR3 is TGTGCCAGCACCTCAGACAGTCAGAACACCGGGGAGCTGTTTTTT. It specifies CASTSDSQNTGELFF.

V is TRBV4-1 and J is TRBJ2-5; no clear D gene. Germline lookup yields CDR1 MGHRA and CDR2 YSYEKL. The V end lost 4 bases, the J end lost 5 bases, and 11 bases lay between the germline ends. CDR3 size: 13 residues. CDR3 sequence (DNA): TGCGCCAGCAGCCGAGCCAGTTTGGAGACCCAGTACTTC. Translated, it gives CASSRASLETQYF.

The V and J genes are TRBV6-1 and TRBJ1-4; TRBD1 might be the D (5 bases). CDR1 and CDR2 (germline): MNHNS, SASEGT. Trimming shortened V by 6 bases and J by 0 bases, and 11 bases separated the two germline ends. The CDR3 is made up of 15 amino acids. The CDR3 nucleotides read TGTGCCAGCAGGAGATCAGGGTCAACTAATGAAAAACTGTTTTTT. Translation gives CASRRSGSTNEKLFF.

This clonotype was picked up many times. The rearrangement joins TRBV6-1 to TRBJ1-1, with 7 nucleotides matching TRBD1. Trimming at V came to 7 bases and at J to 5 bases, leaving 4 bases not matched to a gene. CDR1 MNHNS and CDR2 SASEGT come from the germline V gene. The CDR3 covers 12 residues. CDR3 amino acids: CASTIQGTEAFF. The CDR3 nucleotides read TGTGCCAGCACTATACAGGGGACTGAAGCTTTCTTT.

This clonotype was found many times. The chain has TRBV28 and TRBJ2-2; TRBD2 agrees at 9 bases. Losses at the gene ends were 3 bases for V and 6 bases for J; bases not matched to a gene: 11. This CDR3 contains 17 residues. The germline V gene encodes CDR1 MDHEN and CDR2 SYDVKM. For the CDR3, the DNA is TGTGCCAGCAGTTTCCTTGGCCGCGGGAGGGCCGCCGGGGAGCTGTTTTTT. Its protein product is CASSFLGRGRAAGELFF.

Only a few counts were recorded for this clonotype. This rearrangement joins TRBV3-1 to TRBJ1-1; tentative D call: TRBD1 (5 bases). V was clipped by 1 base and J by 0 bases, with 6 bases between them. This CDR3 spans 14 amino acids. Germline V lookup: CDR1 LGHDT, CDR2 YNNKEL (reference sequence). This CDR3 is CASSQARVNTEAFF. The DNA of the CDR3 is TGTGCCAGCAGCCAAGCCAGGGTGAACACTGAAGCTTTCTTT.

Regarding this clonotype: A single base separates this from a much larger clone, so it may be a read error. Lacking the conserved final phenylalanine or tryptophan, this CDR3 likely reflects a read error. The CDR3 nucleotides are TGTGCCAGCAAAGAGCGGTTCGCCTACGAGCAGTACTCC. Translated, it gives CASKERFAYEQYS. This rearrangement joins TRBV2 to TRBJ2-7; a possible D gene is TRBD2 (5 bases). The CDR3 is 13 amino acids. The germline V and J ends were trimmed by 7 bases and 2 bases, with 12 bases remaining between them. Germline lookup yields CDR1 SNHLY and CDR2 FYNNEI.

This clonotype has a count of ten or more. The chain is built from TRBV28 and TRBJ2-5; D is unclear. There are 15 residues in the CDR3. V lost 6 bases and J lost 5, with 19 bases in between. The germline V gene has CDR1 MDHEN and CDR2 SYDVKM. CDR3 residues: CASSPVQPIRETQYF. Here the CDR3 DNA reads TGTGCCAGCAGCCCCGTCCAGCCTATAAGGGAGACCCAGTACTTC.

This clonotype showed up many times. The rearrangement links TRBV11-2 to TRBJ2-7, with D perhaps matching TRBD2 (5 bases). CDR1 SGHAT and CDR2 FQNNGV come from the germline V gene. The CDR3 runs to 15 residues. With 4 bases removed from V and 4 bases from J, the gap between germline ends came to 17 bases. The CDR3 DNA reads as TGTGCCAGCAGCTCTCTCCGGTTTGGGAGATACGAGCAGTACTTC. Amino acids: CASSSLRFGRYEQYF.

The genes are TRBV7-7 and TRBJ2-5; maybe TRBD2 (6 bases). This CDR3 contains 13 residues. In germline, CDR1 is SSHAT, CDR2 FNYEAQ (reference sequence). The CDR3 loop is CASGPRTQETQYF. For the CDR3, the DNA is TGTGCTAGCGGCCCGCGGACCCAAGAGACCCAGTACTTC.

This clonotype was recorded many times. V and J are TRBV3-1 and TRBJ1-2; a weak D match, TRBD1 (5 bases). This CDR3 is built from 13 residues. Between the trimmed V and J ends, which lost 1 base and 6 bases, there was a span of 9 bases. Germline CDR1 reads LGHDT; CDR2 reads YNNKEL (reference sequence). The CDR3 loop is CASSQATDDGYTF. CDR3 DNA: TGTGCCAGCAGCCAAGCGACAGATGATGGCTACACCTTC. Full variable domain (missing parts from reference TRBV3-1 and TRBJ1-2): DTAVSQTPKYLVTQMGNDKSIKCEQNLGHDTMYWYKQDSKKFLKIMFSYNNKELIINETVPNRFSPKSPDKAHLNLHINSLELGDSAVYFCASSQATDDGYTFGSGTRLTVV.